Each of the 21 T cell receptor beta chains below was sequenced from the same sample in a study of response to subunit inactivated influenza vaccine. Using its own MiXCR run on the RT-PCR reads, TCRdb lists one record per CDR3 protein. The repertoire holds hundreds of thousands of distinct CDR3 sequences, with 13% to 15% as singletons. Sequencing used PBMCs from blood, obtained around 14 days before vaccination. Receptors originate from a man in his fifties or sixties who received an inactivated influenza vaccine.

This chain uses TRBV6-2 or TRBV6-3 with TRBJ2-7; D tentatively reads TRBD1 or TRBD2 (5 bases each). Trimming shortened V by 1 base and J by 3 bases, and 13 bases separated the two germline ends. The CDR3 loop spans 15 amino acids. Per the germline V gene, CDR1 is MNHEY and CDR2 is SVGEGT. CDR3 sequence: CASSYYTGPSYEQYF. DNA of the CDR3: TGTGCCAGCAGTTACTATACGGGGCCCAGCTACGAGCAGTACTTC.

This clonotype was counted only a few times. V gene TRBV28 combines with J gene TRBJ1-4; D gene uncertain. The V gene's germline CDR1 is MDHEN and CDR2 SYDVKM. V was cut by 5 bases and J by 0 bases, with 7 bases left in between. The CDR3 loop spans 14 amino acids. The chain's CDR3 is CASSSKATNEKLFF. CDR3 coding DNA: TGTGCCAGCAGTAGCAAGGCAACTAATGAAAAACTGTTTTTT.

The chain employs TRBV7-2 and TRBJ2-2; D perhaps matches TRBD1 (6 bases). Trimming stripped 10 bases from V and 1 base from J, with 13 bases between. This CDR3 comprises 14 residues. Germline V CDR1 and CDR2: SGHTA, FQGNSA. The CDR3 reads CATTTGQNTGELFF. In DNA, the CDR3 is TGTGCCACCACTACGGGACAGAACACCGGGGAGCTGTTTTTT.

A few counts support this clonotype. The rearrangement uses TRBV11-2 and TRBJ2-1, with 8 bases aligning to TRBD2. After removal of 4 bases from V and 5 bases from J, the junction contained 10 bases not matched to a gene. Germline V gene sequence: CDR1 SGHAT, CDR2 FQNNGV. This CDR3 comprises 16 residues. CDR3 in amino acids: CASSWGAGGKHNEQFF. The CDR3, as DNA: TGTGCCAGCAGCTGGGGGGCGGGGGGCAAGCACAATGAGCAGTTCTTC.

This clonotype was observed at least ten times. The chain has TRBV7-2 and TRBJ1-2, with 7 bases lining up with TRBD1. Trimming at V came to 0 bases and at J to 4 bases, leaving 2 bases not matched to a gene. The CDR3 has 14 amino acids. The germline CDR1 and CDR2 sequences are SGHTA and FQGNSA. The CDR3 bases are TGTGCCAGCAGCTTAGCGGGACAGTCCTATGGCTACACCTTC. This translates into CASSLAGQSYGYTF.

This clonotype was picked up a small number of times. The chain recombines TRBV4-3 with TRBJ2-1; 10 nucleotides line up with TRBD2. The CDR3 contains 15 residues. Germline lookup yields CDR1 LGHNA and CDR2 YSLEER. V lost 1 base to trimming and J lost 4 bases; unmatched junction nucleotides: 1. This CDR3 is CASSQASGGYNEQFF. The CDR3 DNA reads as TGCGCCAGCAGCCAAGCTAGCGGGGGTTACAATGAGCAGTTCTTC.

The rearrangement links TRBV7-9 to TRBJ2-1, with D maybe TRBD2 (5 bases). The CDR3 is 11 amino acids. CDR1 and CDR2 (germline): SEHNR, FQNEAQ (reference sequence). Trimming shortened V by 5 bases and J by 13 bases, and 12 bases separated the two germline ends. This CDR3 reads CASSPVSGQFF. CDR3 nucleotide sequence: TGTGCCAGCAGCCCCGTAAGCGGACAGTTCTTC.

This clonotype has ten or more counts. The chain links TRBV27 to TRBJ2-1; maybe TRBD2 (5 bases). The CDR3 covers 16 residues. Germline V gene data show CDR1 as MNHEY and CDR2 as SMNVEV (reference sequence). Trimming left V 1 base short and J 0 bases short, with 10 bases between. The CDR3 protein is CASSLFLGSSYNEQFF. DNA for the CDR3: TGTGCCAGCAGTTTATTTCTGGGGAGCTCCTACAATGAGCAGTTCTTC.

The gene calls are TRBV7-9 and TRBJ2-5; D ambiguous. Trimming cost V 3 bases and J 7 bases, with 15 bases left between them. Germline CDR1 is SEHNR and CDR2 is FQNEAQ (reference sequence). The CDR3 spans 14 residues. CDR3 protein: CASSLIGDKSTQYF. DNA of the CDR3: TGTGCCAGCAGCTTGATCGGCGACAAGTCGACCCAGTACTTC.

This clonotype was picked up a small number of times. J is TRBJ1-1 and V is TRBV6-1; D is possibly TRBD1 (5 bases). Per the germline V gene, CDR1 is MNHNS and CDR2 is SASEGT. There are 13 residues in the CDR3. The CDR3 spells CETRGPHGTEAFF. The CDR3 DNA follows: TGTGAGACCCGGGGACCGCACGGCACTGAAGCTTTCTTT.

This clonotype was counted many times. The chain's CDR3 is CASRETGAGTDTQYF. CDR3 nucleotide sequence: TGTGCCAGCAGGGAAACAGGGGCCGGCACAGATACGCAGTATTTT. This chain links TRBV2 with TRBJ2-3; 7 nucleotides line up with TRBD1. This CDR3 spans 15 amino acids. Germline CDR1 is SNHLY and CDR2 is FYNNEI. The V and J ends lost 6 bases and 1 base, in that order; junction bases with no gene match: 7.

This clonotype was observed once. The chain carries TRBV2 and TRBJ2-7; 12 bases map to TRBD1. V was pared by 2 bases and J by 1 base, with 12 bases of the junction left unmatched. Germline loops: CDR1 SNHLY, CDR2 FYNNEI. The CDR3 consists of 19 residues. In DNA, the CDR3 is TGTGCCAGCAGTGAACCTATCCGGGACAGGGGGCGAAAATCCTACGAGCAGTACTTC. Residues: CASSEPIRDRGRKSYEQYF.

This clonotype was seen a few times. This rearrangement joins TRBV20-1 to TRBJ2-7; 10 bases agree with TRBD2. Germline V gene sequence: CDR1 DFQATT, CDR2 SNEGSKA (reference sequence). Trimming took 6 bases from V and 0 from J; bases not matched to a gene: 5. This CDR3 is built from 14 residues. The CDR3 nucleotides are TGCAGTGCGTATTCTAGCGGGAGCTCCTACGAGCAGTACTTC. Its protein product is CSAYSSGSSYEQYF.

CDR3 region: CSARDQQGGRRYF. Here the CDR3 DNA reads TGCAGTGCTAGAGATCAGCAAGGGGGACGACGGTACTTC. This rearrangement joins TRBV20-1 to TRBJ2-5; D is possibly TRBD1 (6 bases). There are 13 residues in the CDR3. Looked up from germline, CDR1 is DFQATT and CDR2 is SNEGSKA (reference sequence). Deletions cut 0 bases from V and 13 bases from J, with 18 bases between.

This clonotype was counted between two and nine times. DNA for the CDR3: TGTGCCAGCAGCTTGGAAATCACTGAGCAGTTCTTC. As protein: CASSLEITEQFF. The V call is TRBV5-8, the J call TRBJ2-1; D is unresolved. Trimming stripped 0 bases from V and 9 bases from J, with 7 bases between. Looked up from germline, CDR1 is SGHTS and CDR2 is YDEGEE. The CDR3 consists of 12 residues. The entire variable domain, with the rest obtained from reference TRBV5-8 and TRBJ2-1, is as follows: EAGVTQSPTHLIKTRGQQATLRCSPISGHTSVYWYQQALGLGLQFLLWYDEGEERNRGNFPPRFSGRQFPNYSSELNVNALELEDSALYLCASSLEITEQFFGPGTRLTVL.

There are many counts of this clonotype. The CDR3 here is CSARSRTGGTDTQYF. DNA of the CDR3: TGCAGTGCTAGATCGCGGACAGGAGGGACAGATACGCAGTATTTT. J is TRBJ2-3 and V is TRBV20-1; D might be TRBD1 (7 bases). Germline loops: CDR1 DFQATT, CDR2 SNEGSKA (reference sequence). V gave up 2 bases and J gave up 3 bases, with 15 bases separating them. This CDR3 comprises 15 residues.

This clonotype was detected a few times. The chain uses TRBV5-8 and TRBJ2-7; possibly TRBD1 for D (6 bases). V lost 0 bases and J 3 bases, leaving 10 bases between the germline ends. CDR3 length: 14 amino acids. Germline V gene sequence: CDR1 SGHTS, CDR2 YDEGEE. The CDR3 DNA reads TGTGCCAGCAGCTTGGTGGGGGCCGACTACGAGCAGTACTTC. Its translation: CASSLVGADYEQYF.

The chain links TRBV10-3 to TRBJ2-5; a possible D gene is TRBD1 (7 bases). The CDR3 spans 13 residues. Germline CDR1 ENHRY, CDR2 SYGVKD. V lost 11 bases, J lost 2 bases, and 15 bases lay in between. This CDR3 reads CASGGSGQETQYF. In DNA, the CDR3 is TGTGCCTCAGGGGGAAGCGGGCAAGAGACCCAGTACTTC.

V gene TRBV6-5 combines with J gene TRBJ2-7; 7 nucleotides line up with TRBD1. CDR3 length: 15 amino acids. V gave up 0 bases and J gave up 2 bases; unmatched junction bases: 4. Per germline, CDR1 MNHEY and CDR2 SVGAGI. In DNA, the CDR3 is TGTGCCAGCAGTTACTCAGGGGGCTACACCTACGAGCAGTACTTC. It encodes CASSYSGGYTYEQYF.

The chain employs TRBV6-4 and TRBJ2-1; perhaps TRBD1 as D (6 bases). Trimming left V 6 bases short and J 3 bases short, with 15 bases between. Germline-derived CDR1 and CDR2 are MRHNA and SNTAGT. The CDR3 sequence is 15 residues long. The CDR3 spells CASRRTENNYNEQFF. The DNA of the CDR3 is TGTGCCAGCAGGCGGACAGAAAATAACTACAATGAGCAGTTCTTC.

This sequence joins TRBV20-1 and TRBJ2-3; no reliable D call. Germline CDR1 is DFQATT and CDR2 is SNEGSKA (reference sequence). The CDR3 has 11 amino acids. Trimming took off 3 bases at V and 9 bases at J, with 10 bases between the two ends. The CDR3 region is CSASEGMTQYF. The CDR3 region has the DNA TGCAGTGCTAGCGAAGGTATGACGCAGTATTTT.